The rows below give T cell receptor beta chains drawn from one sample of a study of molecular identifiers for immune sequencing clone quantification. TCRdb processed the PCR reads anew with MiXCR; each CDR3 protein has one entry. The sample lists roughly 630,000 distinct CDR3 sequences, about 25% occurring once. The sequenced material came from naive CD8+ T cells from blood, with Jurkat cell RNA spiked in. The receptors originated from a human donor in good health. Some libraries in this study had Jurkat cell RNA spiked in. CDR3s include the opening cysteine and the closing phenylalanine or tryptophan. The D gene is left open where the match is weak. Clone size is not always given. Where it is, it says once, few, many or a class for expanded clones.

>14|TRBD1|TRBV5-4|TRBJ2-1|few
TGTGCCAGCAGCTTTTTCGGGACAGGCGGCGGGCAGTTCTTC
CASSFFGTGGGQFF
>13|.|TRBV19|TRBJ2-7|.
TGTGCCAGTAGCGACAGAGGGAACTACGAGCAGTACTTC
CASSDRGNYEQYF
>15|TRBD2|TRBV4-3|TRBJ2-5|few
TGCGCCAGCAGCCAAGGCTCCGGGACTAGGGAGACCCAGTACTTC
CASSQGSGTRETQYF
>22|TRBD2|TRBV7-9|TRBJ2-4|.
TGTGCCAGCAGCTCCCCTCTCCGTCTAGCGGAGGACGAAGTTAGAGCCATTAACATTCAGTACTTC
CASSSPLRLAEDEVRAINIQYF
>14|TRBD1|TRBV7-3|TRBJ2-1|.
TGTGCCAGCAGCCTGGGACCAGGGGGCAATGAGCAGTTCTTC
CASSLGPGGNEQFF
>15|.|TRBV12-3/TRBV12-4|TRBJ2-7|many
TGTGCCAGCAGTTTGGACCGCACGGGAGTCGTCGAGCAGTACTTC
CASSLDRTGVVEQYF
>11|TRBD2|TRBV7-9|TRBJ2-7|many
TGTGCCAGCAGCTCGGGACTATTCAAGTACTTC
CASSSGLFKYF
>15|.|TRBV7-2|TRBJ1-5|many
TGTGCCAGCAGCTTAGCATCAATGGGCAATCAGCCCCAGCATTTT
CASSLASMGNQPQHF
>16|.|TRBV7-9|TRBJ2-7|few
TGTGCCAGCAGTTCCGGGTCCGACAGGTCTCCCTACGAGCAGTACTTC
CASSSGSDRSPYEQYF
>13|.|TRBV14|TRBJ2-7|.
TGTGCCAGCAGCCAAGATTACACAGACGAGCAGTACTTC
CASSQDYTDEQYF
>17|TRBD2|TRBV7-9|TRBJ2-5|few
TGTGCCAGCAGCCTTTTACTAGCGGGGGGGCCTCGAGAGACCCAGTACTTC
CASSLLLAGGPRETQYF
>13|TRBD1|TRBV7-2|TRBJ1-2|.
TGTGCCAGCAGCTTAGATGGGACAGGGATTAGGGCCTTC
CASSLDGTGIRAF
>13|.|TRBV29-1|TRBJ1-4|many
TGCAGCGTTGAAGCGCCGTTCGCCGAAAAACTGTTTTTT
CSVEAPFAEKLFF
>15|.|TRBV12-3/TRBV12-4|TRBJ1-5|many
TGTGCCAGCAGTATAGCAGGGGATAGCAATCAGCCCCAGCATTTT
CASSIAGDSNQPQHF
>12|.|TRBV20-1|TRBJ2-1|.
TGCAGTGCAGGGGCGAGCCGCAATGAGCAGTTCTTC
CSAGASRNEQFF
>13|TRBD1|TRBV20-1|TRBJ2-3|many
TGCAGTGTTCAGGGGGACCCCACAGATACGCAGTATTTT
CSVQGDPTDTQYF
>18|TRBD2|TRBV24-1|TRBJ2-1|many
TGTGCCACCAGTGATGCTAATCTAGCGGGCATAACCTACAATGAGCAGTTCTTC
CATSDANLAGITYNEQFF
>16|TRBD1|TRBV4-3|TRBJ2-7|many
TGCGCCAGCAGCCAAGGGCGGACAGGTAGCTCCTACGAGCAGTACTTC
CASSQGRTGSSYEQYF
>17|TRBD1|TRBV5-3|TRBJ2-4|.
TGTGCCAGCAGCTTGGATAGGACAGGGGCAGCCAAAAACATTCAGTACTTC
CASSLDRTGAAKNIQYF
>13|.|TRBV6-5|TRBJ2-7|many
TGTGCCAGCAGTTACACCGGGTCCTACGAGCAGTACTTC
CASSYTGSYEQYF
>15|.|TRBV19|TRBJ2-7|.
TGTGCCAGTAGTATAGATTGGACTGAGGGATACGAGCAGTACTTC
CASSIDWTEGYEQYF
>13|.|TRBV29-1|TRBJ2-7|many
TGCAGCGTTGAAGGGTCGGGGATGTACGAGCAGTACTTC
CSVEGSGMYEQYF
>17|TRBD1|TRBV27|TRBJ1-4|.
TGTGCCAGCACCCCCCCCCGGCCGGGACAGGGAACTGAAAAACTGTTTTTT
CASTPPRPGQGTEKLFF
>13|.|TRBV7-6|TRBJ1-2|.
TGTGCCAGCAGCTTAGAAGGGTCCGACGGCTACACCTTC
CASSLEGSDGYTF
>12|.|TRBV7-9|TRBJ1-1|many
TGTGCCAGCAGCTTAGGGAGGACTGAAGCTTTCTTT
CASSLGRTEAFF
>17|.|TRBV4-3|TRBJ2-2|many
TGCGCCAGCAGCCAAGACTTCGAGCTGGCGAACACCGGGGAGCTGTTTTTT
CASSQDFELANTGELFF
>15|.|TRBV5-5|TRBJ1-5|.
TGTGCCAGCAGCTCGGTGGACGATAGCAATCAGCCCCAGCTTTTT
CASSSVDDSNQPQLF
>15|.|TRBV4-1|TRBJ2-3|many
TGCGCCAGCAGCCAAGTATTAGCGGGCACAGATACGCAGTATTTT
CASSQVLAGTDTQYF
>14|.|TRBV4-1|TRBJ2-1|few
TGCGCCAGCAGCCACGGGGACATCTACAATGAGCAGTTCTTC
CASSHGDIYNEQFF
>19|.|TRBV7-2|TRBJ2-7|many
TGTGCCAGCAGCCGGCGCGCGGGGCGTTCGTCGACGGGCTACTACGAGCAGTACTTC
CASSRRAGRSSTGYYEQYF
>13|TRBD1|TRBV5-5|TRBJ1-2|.
TGTGCCAGCAGCTTGTGGACAGGAAGAGGCTACACCTTC
CASSLWTGRGYTF
>14|.|TRBV9|TRBJ2-1|few
TGTGCCAGCAGCGTAGGTAACCCGTACAATGAGCAGTTCTTC
CASSVGNPYNEQFF
>16|.|TRBV7-9|TRBJ2-5|.
TGTGCCAGCAGGGGACAACAGCCGGGACACCAAGAGACCCAGTACTTC
CASRGQQPGHQETQYF
>12|.|TRBV7-9|TRBJ2-7|few
TGTGCCAGCAGCGCCACAGTGGTCGAGCAGTACTTC
CASSATVVEQYF
>13|TRBD2|TRBV28|TRBJ2-5|.
TGTGCCAGCAGTCGGGGGGGTACGGAGACCCAGTACTTC
CASSRGGTETQYF
>14|.|TRBV20-1|TRBJ2-2|.
TGCAGTGCTAGAGATCCAGGGTTGAGCGTGGAGCTGTTATTT
CSARDPGLSVELLF
>14|TRBD1|TRBV12-3/TRBV12-4|TRBJ1-1|few
TGTGCCAGCAGTTTCCGACAGGGGTACACTGAAGCTTTCTTT
CASSFRQGYTEAFF
>15|.|TRBV5-1|TRBJ1-1|few
TGCGCCAGCAGTCGATCGGGGGCGGACAACACTGAAGCTTTCTTT
CASSRSGADNTEAFF
>17|.|TRBV7-6|TRBJ2-7|many
TGTGCCAGCAGCCCGAATATCCCGACCGTTGATACCTACGAGCAGTACTTC
CASSPNIPTVDTYEQYF
>18|.|TRBV11-1|TRBJ2-6|.
TGTGCCAGCAGGGCCTGGGACGGGGGGCGTACTGGGGCCAACGTCCTGACTTTC
CASRAWDGGRTGANVLTF
>14|.|TRBV2|TRBJ1-2|.
TGTGCCAGCAGTGGGGTCAGAAGAGCCTATGGCTACACCTTC
CASSGVRRAYGYTF
>15|.|TRBV7-9|TRBJ2-3|.
TGTGCCAGCAGTCCACCTAGCGAAAGCACAGATACGCAGTATTTT
CASSPPSESTDTQYF
>15|TRBD1|TRBV27|TRBJ2-7|many
TGTGCCAGCAGAACCCAGGGGGCCCCATACTACGAGCAGTACTTC
CASRTQGAPYYEQYF
>15|.|TRBV30|TRBJ2-6|few
TGTGCCTGCACTTACGCTGTGGCTGGGGCCAACGTCCTGACTTTC
CACTYAVAGANVLTF
>12|.|TRBV6-1|TRBJ2-1|.
TGTGCCAACAGCGATACCGGGACTCGCCCGTTCTTC
CANSDTGTRPFF
>15|.|TRBV28|TRBJ2-7|.
TGTGCCAGCAGTTCGACACCAACCAACCTCTACGAGCAGTACTTC
CASSSTPTNLYEQYF
>13|.|TRBV9|TRBJ1-4|few
TGTGCCAGCAGCGACTTGAGGGATGAAAAACTGTTTTTT
CASSDLRDEKLFF